These 27 T cell receptor beta chains came from one sample sequenced in a study of blood T cell repertoires in COVID-19. TCRdb's copy holds only in-frame clones and misses some; the assay was immunoSEQ multiplex PCR. In the table there are about 55,000 clones, approximately 84% of which are singletons. Sequenced input: peripheral blood. All receptors come from a man aged 65 to 85 with acute or convalescent COVID-19.

This chain connects TRBV20-1 to TRBJ1-5, with D unclear. V dropped 3 bases and J dropped 6 bases, with 9 bases sitting between them. The CDR3 has 12 residues. Looked up from germline, CDR1 is DFQATT and CDR2 is SNEGSKA (reference sequence). The CDR3: CSASNSLQPQHF. In DNA, the CDR3 is TGCAGTGCTAGTAACAGTCTTCAGCCCCAGCATTTT.

J is TRBJ2-7 and V is TRBV6-5, with D possibly TRBD1 on 5 matching bases. Germline assignment: CDR1 MNHEY and CDR2 SVGAGI. V was pared by 8 bases and J by 0 bases, with 11 bases between. This CDR3 region has 13 residues. The CDR3 is CASQKGASYEQYF. CDR3 nucleotide sequence: TGTGCCAGCCAAAAAGGGGCCTCCTACGAGCAGTACTTC.

The V and J genes are TRBV6-5 and TRBJ2-2, with TRBD2 as a possible D gene (7 bases). Germline-derived CDR1 and CDR2 are MNHEY and SVGAGI. There are 15 residues in the CDR3. The germline V and J ends were trimmed by 8 bases and 1 base, with 14 bases remaining between them. The CDR3 loop is CASLGASGNTGELFF. The DNA for the CDR3 is TGTGCCAGCTTGGGGGCTAGCGGGAACACCGGGGAGCTGTTTTTT.

The chain links TRBV7-2 to TRBJ2-5; 11 nucleotides align to TRBD2. J was trimmed by 5 bases and V by 3 bases; bases with no gene match: 5. The CDR3 length is 15 residues. Germline V gene data show CDR1 as SGHTA and CDR2 as FQGNSA. The CDR3, as DNA: TGTGCCAGCAGCTTTTCTAGCGGGGGGTCGGAGACCCAGTACTTC. Amino acid sequence: CASSFSSGGSETQYF.

The chain recombines TRBV28 with TRBJ1-2; TRBD1 matches at 9 bases. The CDR3 runs 17 residues. CDR1 and CDR2 (germline): MDHEN, SYDVKM. Trimming cost V 2 bases and J 4 bases; bases outside gene matches: 11. Here the CDR3 DNA reads TGTGCCAGCAGTTTAACCCCCGGGACAGGGCATGGCTATGGCTACACCTTC. Protein: CASSLTPGTGHGYGYTF.

J is TRBJ2-7 and V is TRBV7-8, with a possible D match to TRBD1 (5 bases). CDR3 size: 14 residues. V lost 1 base and J lost 2, with 9 bases in between. The germline gives CDR1 SGHVS, CDR2 FQNEAQ. CDR3 sequence: CASSLDPGTYEQYV. The CDR3 DNA sequence: TGTGCCAGCAGCTTAGACCCAGGGACCTACGAGCAGTACGTC.

The V call is TRBV6-5, the J call TRBJ2-6; D unclear. The germline CDR1 and CDR2 sequences are MNHEY and SVGAGI. Trimming took 7 bases from V and 2 from J, leaving 9 bases between them. The CDR3 loop spans 14 amino acids. In DNA form, the CDR3 reads TGTGCCAGCAAATCGGTCGCTGGGGCCAACGTCCTGACTTTC. Translation: CASKSVAGANVLTF.

The J gene is TRBJ2-5, the V gene TRBV20-1; possibly TRBD2 for D (5 bases). The CDR3 is made up of 13 amino acids. Germline V lookup: CDR1 DFQATT, CDR2 SNEGSKA (reference sequence). The V and J ends lost 3 bases and 5 bases respectively, with 13 bases between them. The chain's CDR3 is CSASGTSWETQYF. As DNA, the CDR3 is TGCAGTGCTAGTGGTACTAGTTGGGAGACCCAGTACTTC.

The chain is built from TRBV7-3 and TRBJ2-1; D remains ambiguous. Looked up from germline, CDR1 is SGHTA and CDR2 is FQGTGA. The CDR3 extends over 14 amino acids. V lost 1 base to trimming and J lost 0 bases, with 4 bases between them. The CDR3 DNA sequence: TGTGCCAGCAGCTTAATTAGCTCCTACAATGAGCAGTTCTTC. Translated: CASSLISSYNEQFF.

V is TRBV6-2 or TRBV6-3 and J is TRBJ1-2, with D possibly matching TRBD1 (5 bases). Between the trimmed V and J ends, which lost 5 bases and 4 bases, there was a span of 14 bases. Germline V gives CDR1 MNHEY, CDR2 SVGEGT. This CDR3 has 14 residues. This CDR3 is CASSGTGGGYGYTF. For the CDR3, the DNA is TGTGCCAGCAGTGGAACGGGGGGAGGCTATGGCTACACCTTC.

The V and J genes are TRBV5-1 and TRBJ1-2; 8 bases map to TRBD1. The ends lost 4 bases at V and 7 bases at J; junction bases unmatched: 9. This CDR3 contains 14 residues. The germline gives CDR1 SGHRS, CDR2 YFSETQ. CDR3 coding DNA: TGCGCCAGCAGCCAAGGACAGGGTCCCGGTGGCTACACCTTC. Translated, it gives CASSQGQGPGGYTF.

This clone was seen only a few times. The chain recombines TRBV19 with TRBJ1-5, with 11 bases aligning to TRBD1. This CDR3 has 14 residues. J gave up 6 bases and V 6 bases, and 4 bases lay outside the gene matches. Germline V gene sequence: CDR1 LNHDA, CDR2 SQIVND (reference sequence). CDR3 sequence (DNA): TGTGCCAGTAGCGGGACAGGGGGTGGTCAGCCCCAGCATTTT. This translates into CASSGTGGGQPQHF.

Judged by abundance, this clone is large. J is TRBJ1-1 and V is TRBV28; D is unclear. The V gene lost 1 base and the J gene lost 1 base, with 4 bases spanning the gap. The CDR3 spans 13 residues. Looked up from germline, CDR1 is MDHEN and CDR2 is SYDVKM. The CDR3 DNA follows: TGTGCCAGCAGTTTATCAGGGAACACTGAAGCTTTCTTT. Its translation is CASSLSGNTEAFF.

The V call is TRBV4-2, the J call TRBJ1-5, with D perhaps matching TRBD1 (6 bases). Per the germline V gene, CDR1 is LGHNA and CDR2 is YNFKEQ. This CDR3 is 15 amino acids long. V was cut by 2 bases and J by 3 bases, with 11 bases left in between. CDR3: CASSQHGQNNQPQHF. CDR3 bases: TGTGCCAGCAGCCAACATGGACAGAACAATCAGCCCCAGCATTTT.

V usage is TRBV5-8 and J usage is TRBJ1-5; TRBD1 might be the D (5 bases). CDR3 length: 15 residues. Germline lookup yields CDR1 SGHTS and CDR2 YDEGEE. Trimming shortened V by 3 bases and J by 3 bases, and 13 bases separated the two germline ends. The CDR3 DNA is TGTGCCAGCAGCTCCCGACAGATCTCCAATCAGCCCCAGCATTTT. Encoded protein: CASSSRQISNQPQHF.

This sequence joins TRBV24-1 and TRBJ2-3; the match to TRBD1 covers 7 bases. Trimming at V came to 4 bases and at J to 3 bases, leaving 9 bases not matched to a gene. CDR3 length equals 16 residues. Germline loops: CDR1 KGHDR, CDR2 SFDVKD. The CDR3 DNA sequence: TGTGCCACCAGTGACCCGACAGGGAAAGGGACAGATACGCAGTATTTT. Its translation is CATSDPTGKGTDTQYF.

The chain is built from TRBV6-2 or TRBV6-3 and TRBJ1-2, with 10 bases aligning to TRBD1. The V segment lost 5 bases and the J segment 8 bases; nucleotides outside the gene matches: 8. Germline V gene sequence: CDR1 MNHEY, CDR2 SVGEGT. The CDR3 has 14 amino acids. The CDR3 reads CASSRPGQGSGYTF. The CDR3 DNA follows: TGTGCCAGCAGTCGCCCGGGACAGGGGAGCGGCTACACCTTC.

The gene calls are TRBV28 and TRBJ1-2; 7 bases line up with TRBD1. The CDR3 consists of 11 residues. Germline CDR1 and CDR2: MDHEN and SYDVKM. V shed 11 bases and J 6 bases; nucleotides not matched to a gene: 6. CDR3 sequence (DNA): TGTGCCGGCCGCAGGGGGAATGGCTACACCTTC. This encodes CAGRRGNGYTF.

The CDR3 loop reads CASRALGAYEQYF. The CDR3 region has the DNA TGTGCCAGCAGGGCGTTGGGAGCCTACGAGCAGTACTTC. The rearrangement links TRBV7-9 to TRBJ2-7, with a weak D call TRBD2 (5 bases). Between the trimmed V and J ends, which lost 6 bases and 2 bases, there was a span of 11 bases. Per germline, CDR1 SEHNR and CDR2 FQNEAQ (reference sequence). The CDR3 loop spans 13 amino acids.

The chain recombines TRBV7-2 with TRBJ1-6; 7 bases align to TRBD1. CDR3 length: 15 residues. The V and J ends lost 3 bases and 7 bases, in that order; junction bases with no gene match: 6. Germline V CDR1 and CDR2: SGHTA, FQGNSA. Here the CDR3 reads CASSFEGALNSPLHF. As DNA, the CDR3 is TGTGCCAGCAGCTTCGAGGGGGCTTTGAATTCACCCCTCCACTTT.

This rearrangement joins TRBV6-5 to TRBJ2-5; D perhaps matches TRBD2 (6 bases). Germline V lookup: CDR1 MNHEY, CDR2 SVGAGI. This CDR3 has 12 amino acids. The V end lost 8 bases, the J end lost 2 bases, and 9 bases lay between the germline ends. The CDR3 reads CASQGLQETQYF. CDR3 bases: TGTGCCAGCCAGGGACTGCAAGAGACCCAGTACTTC.

This clone was seen more than once but under ten times. The chain is built from TRBV6-6 and TRBJ1-2; D is undetermined. Trimming stripped 7 bases from V and 3 bases from J, with 15 bases between. CDR1 MNHNY and CDR2 SVGAGI come from the germline V gene (reference sequence). This CDR3 is built from 14 residues. CDR3 loop: CASISRESYYGYTF. DNA of the CDR3: TGTGCCAGCATCTCCCGGGAGTCGTACTATGGCTACACCTTC.

The chain carries TRBV7-6 and TRBJ2-3; 7 bases line up with TRBD1. Germline V CDR1 and CDR2: SGHVS, FNYEAQ. J lost 0 bases, V lost 1 base, and 4 bases had no gene match. CDR3 length equals 16 residues. In DNA form, the CDR3 reads TGTGCCAGCAGCTTAGGGACAGGTACTAGCACAGATACGCAGTATTTT. It yields the protein CASSLGTGTSTDTQYF.

The genes are TRBV7-2 and TRBJ2-2; 7 bases are a match to TRBD1. In germline, CDR1 is SGHTA, CDR2 FQGNSA. The CDR3 runs to 15 residues. J was trimmed by 4 bases and V by 2 bases; bases with no gene match: 4. The CDR3 region is CASSLTGTATGELFF. For the CDR3, the DNA is TGTGCCAGCAGCTTAACCGGGACAGCCACCGGGGAGCTGTTTTTT.

The chain recombines TRBV7-3 with TRBJ1-1; tentative D call: TRBD1 (6 bases). This CDR3 has 14 residues. V was clipped by 5 bases and J by 3 bases, with 13 bases between them. Germline V gene lookup returns CDR1 SGHTA and CDR2 FQGTGA. CDR3 DNA: TGTGCCAGCAGCCCCCAGGCAGGGGACACTGAAGCTTTCTTT. Translating it yields CASSPQAGDTEAFF.

This clone was observed a few times. The chain joins TRBV3-1 (or the pseudogene TRBV3-2) to TRBJ2-7, with 11 bases matching TRBD2. The length of the CDR3 is 19 residues. The ends lost 0 bases at V and 1 base at J; junction bases unmatched: 11. The germline V gene has CDR1 LGHDT and CDR2 YNNKEL (reference sequence). The CDR3 DNA reads TGTGCCAGCAGCCAAGATGAGCTAGCGGGGGGACCAATGTCCTACGAGCAGTACGTC. Translated: CASSQDELAGGPMSYEQYV.

V gene TRBV19 combines with J gene TRBJ1-1, with TRBD1 matching 7 bases. Germline V lookup: CDR1 LNHDA, CDR2 SQIVND (reference sequence). Germline trimming cut 5 bases from V and 4 bases from J; bases unmatched to any gene: 10. The CDR3 runs 15 residues. CDR3 protein: CASSLITTGVTEAFF. The CDR3, as DNA: TGTGCCAGTAGTCTAATCACCACAGGGGTCACTGAAGCTTTCTTT.